This record concerns one T cell receptor (beta chain) sequence. The sample belongs to a study of read filtering for tumor transcriptome and immune sequencing. The overall study: RNA-seq yielded only about 80 to 1,400 TCR reads, IR-seq about 4 to 10.27 million.

With 0 bases removed from V and 4 bases from J, the gap between germline ends came to 13 bases. Germline loops: CDR1 SGHRS, CDR2 YFSETQ. This CDR3 spans 16 amino acids. Molecular barcoded adaptors covering alpha/delta and beta/gamma chains were used on around 370 ng RNA. MiXCR, applied by TCRdb to the reads, yields one record per CDR3 protein. Found here are 37,000 or so distinct CDR3 sequences, approximately 13% of them singletons; the top ten hold roughly 35%. Bone marrow was sampled from every patient at the time of active disease. Sequenced material: a population of CD138-negative cells sorted from bone marrow. The rearrangement links TRBV5-1 to TRBJ2-2; D ambiguous. This TCR was sampled from a donor aged 40 or older with multiple myeloma. CDR3 coding DNA: TGCGCCAGCAGCTTGGACTTGGGCCCGGGCACCGGGGAGCTGTTTTTT. Protein product: CASSLDLGPGTGELFF.